The 22 T cell receptor beta chains below come from one sample, sequenced in a study of shared T cell receptors in the human thymus. TCRdb keeps only in-frame clones here, not all; method: immunoSEQ multiplex PCR. The data show some 700,000 clones, with approximately 85% seen just once and about 0.011% held by the top ten. This sample also appeared in a second study, on human thymus T cells.

Specimen: thymocytes. The receptors shown here come from a girl less than two years old with a congenital heart defect.

J is TRBJ1-5 and V is TRBV1; TRBD1 is the table's D call, not checked against the DNA. TRBV1 is a pseudogene segment. The CDR3 covers 18 residues. CDR3 residues: CTSSSLAPRTGGDQPQHF. Here the CDR3 DNA reads TGCACCAGCAGTTCCCTGGCCCCTCGTACAGGGGGGGATCAGCCCCAGCATTTT.

As regards this clone: A junction boundary mismatches the germline segment, possibly from a read error. The chain uses TRBV4-1 and TRBJ2-5, with 7 bases aligning to TRBD2. CDR3 size: 14 residues. Germline CDR1 is MGHRA and CDR2 is YSYEKL. CDR3 region: CASSQDQRWGGFNF. The DNA for the CDR3 is TGCGCCAGCAGCCAAGATCAACGGTGGGGGGGGTTTAACTTC.

This chain joins TRBV11-2 and TRBJ2-6; 12 bases fit TRBD1. Germline values: CDR1 SGHAT, CDR2 FQNNGV. The CDR3 runs 16 residues. V lost 8 bases to trimming and J lost 2 bases; unmatched junction nucleotides: 4. This CDR3 reads CASGTGGAAGANVLTF. DNA for the CDR3: TGTGCCAGCGGGACAGGGGGCGCGGCTGGGGCCAACGTCCTGACTTTC.

CDR3 sequence: CASSPRQRKSGYTF. The CDR3, as DNA: TGTGCCAGCAGCCCCAGACAGAGGAAAAGTGGCTACACCTTC. V usage is TRBV7-9 and J usage is TRBJ1-2; TRBD1 might be the D (5 bases). The CDR3 has 14 residues. The V gene's germline CDR1 is SEHNR and CDR2 FQNEAQ (reference sequence). V was shortened by 5 bases and J by 7 bases, with 17 bases between the two germline ends.

The chain employs TRBV29-1 and TRBJ2-7, with 13 bases aligning to TRBD2. V dropped 4 bases and J dropped 6; count of bases not matched to a gene: 12. The CDR3 extends over 16 amino acids. Germline CDR1 and CDR2: SQVTM and ANQGSEA. CDR3 region: CSVVRLAGGIRGEQYF. The CDR3 bases are TGCAGCGTTGTCCGACTAGCGGGGGGCATCCGGGGCGAGCAGTACTTC.

This chain joins TRBV2 and TRBJ2-1; 8 bases fit TRBD1. Germline lookup yields CDR1 SNHLY and CDR2 FYNNEI. CDR3 length equals 12 residues. Trimming cost V 6 bases and J 9 bases; bases outside gene matches: 4. CDR3 sequence: CASSQGQGEQFF. The CDR3 DNA reads as TGTGCCAGCAGCCAAGGACAGGGTGAGCAGTTCTTC.

This clone turned up a few times. V usage is TRBV19 and J usage is TRBJ1-5; the match to TRBD1 covers 8 bases. CDR1 is LNHDA and CDR2 is SQIVND in the germline V gene (reference sequence). The trim removed 6 bases at V and 2 bases at J, leaving 18 bases unmatched. This CDR3 region has 19 residues. CDR3 sequence: CASSIPRTGIGEGNQPQHF. As DNA, the CDR3 is TGTGCCAGTAGCATACCCCGGACAGGGATTGGGGAGGGCAATCAGCCCCAGCATTTT.

V is TRBV19 and J is TRBJ1-3; D gene uncertain. The CDR3 loop spans 15 amino acids. Germline lookup yields CDR1 LNHDA and CDR2 SQIVND (reference sequence). Trimming left V 3 bases short and J 4 bases short, with 13 bases between. The CDR3 nucleotides are TGTGCCAGTAGTATCGGCAGGTGGATGGGAAACACCATATATTTT. Its protein is CASSIGRWMGNTIYF.

The V and J genes are TRBV4-1 and TRBJ2-5; D is unclear. The germline V gene encodes CDR1 MGHRA and CDR2 YSYEKL. This CDR3 comprises 13 residues. V lost 4 bases and J 1 base, leaving 7 bases between the germline ends. Written as DNA, the CDR3 is TGCGCCAGCAGCCGAACAGTCCAAGAGACCCAGTACTTC. This encodes CASSRTVQETQYF.

This chain joins TRBV4-1 and TRBJ1-2; unclear D gene. The length of the CDR3 is 14 residues. From germline, CDR1 is MGHRA and CDR2 YSYEKL. Trimming left V 4 bases short and J 8 bases short, with 17 bases between. CDR3 nucleotides: TGCGCCAGCAGCCTGGATGCGGAGATTCGGGGCTACACCTTC. It translates to CASSLDAEIRGYTF.

V usage is TRBV2 and J usage is TRBJ1-3, with D hard to call. The CDR3 contains 15 residues. V was cut by 8 bases and J by 0 bases, with 14 bases left in between. In germline, CDR1 is SNHLY, CDR2 FYNNEI. The CDR3 sequence is CASVVGFRSGNTIYF. The CDR3, as DNA: TGTGCCAGCGTAGTCGGGTTTCGCTCTGGAAACACCATATATTTT. The entire variable domain, with the rest obtained from reference TRBV2 and TRBJ1-3, is as follows: EPEVTQTPSHQVTQMGQEVILRCVPISNHLYFYWYRQILGQKVEFLVSFYNNEISEKSEIFDDQFSVERPDGSNFTLKIRSTKLEDSAMYFCASVVGFRSGNTIYFGEGSWLTVV.

This clone was picked up a small number of times. The chain joins TRBV12-2 to TRBJ1-1. TRBV12-2 constitutes a pseudogene. This CDR3 is built from 11 residues. DNA of the CDR3: TGTGCAAGTCGCTTATCGGCGGGGGGTTGCTTT. Translating it yields CASRLSAGGCF.

This chain connects TRBV12-5 to TRBJ1-1, with no clear D. Germline V gives CDR1 LGHNT, CDR2 FRNRAP. The length of the CDR3 is 16 residues. Trimming left V 7 bases short and J 3 bases short, with 21 bases between. The CDR3: CASAPSRHNKDTEAFF. The CDR3 coding sequence is TGTGCTAGTGCTCCTAGTCGGCACAACAAGGACACTGAAGCTTTCTTT.

The gene calls are TRBV15 and TRBJ2-7; 7 nucleotides agree with TRBD1. Unmatched junction bases numbered 16, after V lost 4 bases and J lost 1 base. CDR1 and CDR2 from the germline V gene are LNHNV and YYDKDF (reference sequence). The CDR3 is made up of 18 amino acids. In DNA, the CDR3 is TGTGCCACCAGCATCCAGGGGGAAGCGGCTCCAATGTCCTACGAGCAGTACTTC. Its protein product is CATSIQGEAAPMSYEQYF.

This chain joins TRBV11-2 and TRBJ2-7; 7 nucleotides line up with TRBD1. J gave up 5 bases and V 5 bases, and 6 bases lay outside the gene matches. The CDR3 spans 13 residues. The germline CDR1 and CDR2 sequences are SGHAT and FQNNGV. In DNA, the CDR3 is TGTGCCAGCAGCCGACAGGGTAGCCACGAGCAGTACTTC. Residues: CASSRQGSHEQYF.

The V gene is TRBV29-1, the J gene TRBJ2-7; weak D call: TRBD1 (6 bases). V lost 6 bases and J 2 bases, leaving 14 bases between the germline ends. Germline loops: CDR1 SQVTM, CDR2 ANQGSEA. The CDR3 consists of 13 residues. The CDR3 protein is CSVQDRDTYEQYF. The CDR3 DNA reads as TGCAGCGTACAGGACAGAGATACCTACGAGCAGTACTTC.

The chain combines TRBV11-3 with TRBJ2-3; a weak D match, TRBD2 (5 bases). The CDR3 runs to 15 residues. Deletions cut 1 base from V and 2 bases from J, with 10 bases between. Germline assignment: CDR1 SGHNT and CDR2 YENEEA. The CDR3 region is CASSLGSEYTDTQYF. The CDR3 DNA reads TGTGCCAGCAGCTTAGGTAGCGAATACACAGATACGCAGTATTTT.

This clone appeared a single time. The chain recombines TRBV4-1 with TRBJ2-2; the D is unclear. V was cut by 0 bases and J by 7 bases, with 9 bases left in between. CDR1 and CDR2 from the germline V gene are MGHRA and YSYEKL. This CDR3 spans 14 amino acids. CDR3 coding DNA: TGCGCCAGCAGCCAAGACTGGAGAGGCGGGGAGCTGTTTTTT. It specifies CASSQDWRGGELFF.

The V call is TRBV6-6, the J call TRBJ1-6, with 9 bases aligning to TRBD1. J lost 7 bases, V lost 2 bases, and 3 bases had no gene match. Looked up from germline, CDR1 is MNHNY and CDR2 is SVGAGI (reference sequence). The CDR3 covers 15 residues. DNA for the CDR3: TGTGCCAGCAGTTACGTAGACAGGGGGAATTCACCCCTCCACTTT. Its protein product is CASSYVDRGNSPLHF.

This chain uses TRBV9 with TRBJ1-2, with 7 nucleotides matching TRBD1. The germline gives CDR1 SGDLS, CDR2 YYNGEE. This CDR3 comprises 14 residues. V lost 3 bases, J lost 5 bases, and 7 bases stayed unmatched. The DNA for the CDR3 is TGTGCCAGCAGCGGCCGGGACAGCTTTTATGGCTACACCTTC. Its protein is CASSGRDSFYGYTF.

This chain links TRBV6-6 with TRBJ1-1, with D unclear. V lost 8 bases to trimming and J lost 2 bases, with 12 bases between them. This CDR3 region has 13 residues. Germline V gives CDR1 MNHNY, CDR2 SVGAGI (reference sequence). This CDR3 is CASGTSGNTEAFF. In nucleotides, the CDR3 is TGTGCCAGCGGAACTTCGGGTAACACTGAAGCTTTCTTT.

The chain joins TRBV30 to TRBJ1-2; 9 positions match TRBD1. Trimming took 8 bases from V and 2 from J; bases not matched to a gene: 15. Germline V gives CDR1 GTSNPN, CDR2 SVGIG (reference sequence). The CDR3 extends over 16 amino acids. DNA for the CDR3: TGTGCCACCCACCGGACAGGGGCCGGTGTCAACTATGGCTACACCTTC. Its translation is CATHRTGAGVNYGYTF.